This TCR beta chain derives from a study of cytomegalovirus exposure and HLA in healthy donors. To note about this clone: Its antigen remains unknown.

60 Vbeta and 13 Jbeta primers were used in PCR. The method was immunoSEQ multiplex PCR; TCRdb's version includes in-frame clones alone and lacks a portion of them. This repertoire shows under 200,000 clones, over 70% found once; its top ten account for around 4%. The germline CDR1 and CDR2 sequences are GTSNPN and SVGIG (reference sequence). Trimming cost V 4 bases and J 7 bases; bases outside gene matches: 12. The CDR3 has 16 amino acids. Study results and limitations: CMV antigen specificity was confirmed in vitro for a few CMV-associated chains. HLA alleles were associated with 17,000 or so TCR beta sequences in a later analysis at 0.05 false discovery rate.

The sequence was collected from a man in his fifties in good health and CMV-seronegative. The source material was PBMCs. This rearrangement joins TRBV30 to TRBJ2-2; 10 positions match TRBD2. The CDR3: CAWTRRASGGSGELFF. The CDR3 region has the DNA TGTGCCTGGACCCGACGGGCTAGCGGGGGTAGCGGGGAGCTGTTTTTT.